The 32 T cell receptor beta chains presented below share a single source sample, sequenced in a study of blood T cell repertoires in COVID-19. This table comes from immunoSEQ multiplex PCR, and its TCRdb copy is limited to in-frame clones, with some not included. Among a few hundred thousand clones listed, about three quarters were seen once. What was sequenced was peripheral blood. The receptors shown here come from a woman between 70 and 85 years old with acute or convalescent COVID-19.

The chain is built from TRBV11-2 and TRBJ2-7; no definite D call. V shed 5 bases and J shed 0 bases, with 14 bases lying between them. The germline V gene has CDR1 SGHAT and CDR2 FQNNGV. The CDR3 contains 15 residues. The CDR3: CASSDLRSSSYEQYF. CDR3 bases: TGTGCCAGCAGCGATTTAAGGAGCAGCTCCTACGAGCAGTACTTC.

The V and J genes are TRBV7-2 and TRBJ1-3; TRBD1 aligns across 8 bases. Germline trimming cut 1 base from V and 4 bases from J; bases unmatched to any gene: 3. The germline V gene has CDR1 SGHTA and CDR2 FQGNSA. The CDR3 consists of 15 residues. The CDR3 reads CASSLDRGTGNTIYF. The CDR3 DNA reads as TGTGCCAGCAGCTTAGACAGGGGGACAGGAAACACCATATATTTT.

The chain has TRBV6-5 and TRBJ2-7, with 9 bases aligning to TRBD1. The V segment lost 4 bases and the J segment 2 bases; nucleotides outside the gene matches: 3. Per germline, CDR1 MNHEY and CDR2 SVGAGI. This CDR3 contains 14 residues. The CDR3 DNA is TGTGCCAGCAGTTCACAGGGGGCTACCTACGAGCAGTACTTC. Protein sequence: CASSSQGATYEQYF.

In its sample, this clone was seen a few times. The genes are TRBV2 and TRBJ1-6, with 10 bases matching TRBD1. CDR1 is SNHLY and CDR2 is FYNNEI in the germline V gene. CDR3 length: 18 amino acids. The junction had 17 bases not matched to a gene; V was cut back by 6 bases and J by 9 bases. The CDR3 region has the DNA TGTGCCAGCAGGAGTGGGATAACCGGACAGGGGGGAAGTTCACCCCTCCACTTT. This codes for CASRSGITGQGGSSPLHF. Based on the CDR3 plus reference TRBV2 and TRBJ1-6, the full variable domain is EPEVTQTPSHQVTQMGQEVILRCVPISNHLYFYWYRQILGQKVEFLVSFYNNEISEKSEIFDDQFSVERPDGSNFTLKIRSTKLEDSAMYFCASRSGITGQGGSSPLHFGNGTRLTVT.

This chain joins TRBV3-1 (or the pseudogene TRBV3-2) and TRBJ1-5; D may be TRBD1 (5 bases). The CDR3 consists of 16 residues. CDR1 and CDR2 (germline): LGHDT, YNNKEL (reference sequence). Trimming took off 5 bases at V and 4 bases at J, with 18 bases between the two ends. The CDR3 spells CASSNKGLGGNQPQHF. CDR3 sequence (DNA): TGTGCCAGCAGCAACAAGGGGTTAGGAGGGAATCAGCCCCAGCATTTT.

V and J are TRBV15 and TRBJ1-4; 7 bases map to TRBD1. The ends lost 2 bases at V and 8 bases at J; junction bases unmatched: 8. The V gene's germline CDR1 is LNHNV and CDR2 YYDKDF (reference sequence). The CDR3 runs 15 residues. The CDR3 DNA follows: TGTGCCACCAGCAGACCGACGACAGGGAGGGAAAAACTGTTTTTT. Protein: CATSRPTTGREKLFF.

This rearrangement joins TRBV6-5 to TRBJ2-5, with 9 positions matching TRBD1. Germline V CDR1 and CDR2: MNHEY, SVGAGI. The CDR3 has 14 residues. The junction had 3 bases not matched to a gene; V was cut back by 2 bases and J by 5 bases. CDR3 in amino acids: CASSYGTGLETQYF. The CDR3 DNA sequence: TGTGCCAGCAGTTACGGGACAGGGTTGGAGACCCAGTACTTC.

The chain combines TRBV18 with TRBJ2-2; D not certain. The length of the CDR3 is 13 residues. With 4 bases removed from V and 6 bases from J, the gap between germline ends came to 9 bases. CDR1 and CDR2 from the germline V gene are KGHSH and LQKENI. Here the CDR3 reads CASSRRGAGELFF. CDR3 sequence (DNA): TGTGCCAGCTCACGACGAGGAGCCGGGGAGCTGTTTTTT. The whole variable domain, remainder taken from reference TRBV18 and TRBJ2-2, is NAGVMQNPRHLVRRRGQEARLRCSPMKGHSHVYWYRQLPEEGLKFMVYLQKENIIDESGMPKERFSAEFPKEGPSILRIQQVVRGDSAAYFCASSRRGAGELFFGEGSRLTVL.

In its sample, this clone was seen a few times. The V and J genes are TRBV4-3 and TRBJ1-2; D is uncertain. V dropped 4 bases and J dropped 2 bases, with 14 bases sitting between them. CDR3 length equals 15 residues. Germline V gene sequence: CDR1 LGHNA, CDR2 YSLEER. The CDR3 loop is CASSPGEGWNYGYTF. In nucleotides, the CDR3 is TGCGCCAGCAGCCCCGGGGAAGGGTGGAACTATGGCTACACCTTC.

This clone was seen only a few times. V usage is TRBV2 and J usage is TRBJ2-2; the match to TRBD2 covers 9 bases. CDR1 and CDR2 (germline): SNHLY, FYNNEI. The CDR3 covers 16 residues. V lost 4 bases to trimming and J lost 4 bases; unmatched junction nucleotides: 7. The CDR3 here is CASSGGGAGPTGELFF. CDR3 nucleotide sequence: TGTGCCAGCAGTGGCGGGGGGGCAGGGCCCACCGGGGAGCTGTTTTTT.

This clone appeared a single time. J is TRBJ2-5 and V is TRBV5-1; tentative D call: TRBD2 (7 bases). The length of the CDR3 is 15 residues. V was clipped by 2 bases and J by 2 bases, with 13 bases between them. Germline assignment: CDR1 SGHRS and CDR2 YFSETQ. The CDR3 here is CASSFQEGGQETQYF. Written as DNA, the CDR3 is TGCGCCAGCAGCTTCCAGGAGGGGGGGCAAGAGACCCAGTACTTC. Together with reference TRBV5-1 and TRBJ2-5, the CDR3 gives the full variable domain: KAGVTQTPRYLIKTRGQQVTLSCSPISGHRSVSWYQQTPGQGLQFLFEYFSETQRNKGNFPGRFSGRQFSNSRSEMNVSTLELGDSALYLCASSFQEGGQETQYFGPGTRLLVL.

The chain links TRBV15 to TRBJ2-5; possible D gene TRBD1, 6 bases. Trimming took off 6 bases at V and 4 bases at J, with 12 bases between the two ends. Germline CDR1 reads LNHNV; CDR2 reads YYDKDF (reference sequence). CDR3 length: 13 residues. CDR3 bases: TGTGCCACCAGGGCGACAGGAGGAGAGACCCAGTACTTC. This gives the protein CATRATGGETQYF.

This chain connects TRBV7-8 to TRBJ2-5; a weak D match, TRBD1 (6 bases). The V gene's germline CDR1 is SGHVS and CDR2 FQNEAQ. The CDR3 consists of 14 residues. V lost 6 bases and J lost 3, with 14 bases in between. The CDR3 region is CASRYGQFEETQYF. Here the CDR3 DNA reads TGTGCCAGCAGGTACGGACAGTTTGAAGAGACCCAGTACTTC.

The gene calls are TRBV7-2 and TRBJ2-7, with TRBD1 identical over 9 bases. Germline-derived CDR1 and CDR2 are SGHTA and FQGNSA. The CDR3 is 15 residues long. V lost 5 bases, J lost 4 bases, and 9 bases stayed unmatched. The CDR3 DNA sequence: TGTGCCAGCAGCAAAGCCGGGACAGGGTGGTACGAGCAGTACTTC. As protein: CASSKAGTGWYEQYF. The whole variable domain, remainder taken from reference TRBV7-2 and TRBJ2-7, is GAGVSQSPSNKVTEKGKDVELRCDPISGHTALYWYRQSLGQGLEFLIYFQGNSAPDKSGLPSDRFSAERTGGSVSTLTIQRTQQEDSAVYLCASSKAGTGWYEQYFGPGTRLTVT.

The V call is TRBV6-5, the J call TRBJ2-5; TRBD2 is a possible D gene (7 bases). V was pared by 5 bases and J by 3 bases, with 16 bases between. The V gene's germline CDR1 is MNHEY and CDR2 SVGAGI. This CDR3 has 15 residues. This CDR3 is CASSRGGGGEETQYF. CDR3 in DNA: TGTGCCAGCAGTCGCGGGGGCGGGGGAGAAGAGACCCAGTACTTC.

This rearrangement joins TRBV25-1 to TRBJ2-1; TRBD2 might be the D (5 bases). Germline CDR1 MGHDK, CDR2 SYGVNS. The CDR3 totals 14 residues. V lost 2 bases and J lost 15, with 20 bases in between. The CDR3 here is CASSERYVSGPSFF. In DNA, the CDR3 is TGTGCCAGCAGTGAAAGATATGTAAGCGGTCCATCGTTCTTC.

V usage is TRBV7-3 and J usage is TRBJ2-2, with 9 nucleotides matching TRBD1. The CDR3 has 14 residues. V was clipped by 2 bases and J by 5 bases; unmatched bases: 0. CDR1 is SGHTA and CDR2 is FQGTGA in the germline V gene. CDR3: CASSLGQGTGELFF. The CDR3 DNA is TGTGCCAGCAGCTTAGGACAGGGGACCGGGGAGCTGTTTTTT.

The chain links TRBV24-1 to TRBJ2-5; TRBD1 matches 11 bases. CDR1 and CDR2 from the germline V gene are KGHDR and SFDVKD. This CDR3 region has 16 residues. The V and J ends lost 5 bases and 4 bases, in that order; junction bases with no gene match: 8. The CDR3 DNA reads TGTGCCACCAGTGTGCCCGGACAGGGGGCTGGAGAGACCCAGTACTTC. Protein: CATSVPGQGAGETQYF.

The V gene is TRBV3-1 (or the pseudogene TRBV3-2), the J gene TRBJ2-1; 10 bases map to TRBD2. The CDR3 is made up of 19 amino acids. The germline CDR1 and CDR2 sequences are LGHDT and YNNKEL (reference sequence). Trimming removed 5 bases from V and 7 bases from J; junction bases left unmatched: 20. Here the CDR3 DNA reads TGTGCCAGCAGCATCTTTCCTCCCTTCGAGCGGGGGGGTTTAAATGAGCAGTTCTTC. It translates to CASSIFPPFERGGLNEQFF.

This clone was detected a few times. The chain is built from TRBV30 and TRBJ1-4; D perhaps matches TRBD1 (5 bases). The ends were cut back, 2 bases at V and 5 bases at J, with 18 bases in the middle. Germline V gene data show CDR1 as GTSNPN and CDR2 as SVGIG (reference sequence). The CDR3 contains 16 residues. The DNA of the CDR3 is TGTGCCTGGAGTCCCTCGGGGGGATATAGGAATGAAAAACTGTTTTTT. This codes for CAWSPSGGYRNEKLFF.

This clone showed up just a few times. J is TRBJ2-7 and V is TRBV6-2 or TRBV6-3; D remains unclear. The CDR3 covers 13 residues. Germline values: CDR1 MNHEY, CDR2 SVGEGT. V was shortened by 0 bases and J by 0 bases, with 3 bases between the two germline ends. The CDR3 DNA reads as TGTGCCAGCAGTTACTCTATCTCCTACGAGCAGTACGTC. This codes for CASSYSISYEQYV.

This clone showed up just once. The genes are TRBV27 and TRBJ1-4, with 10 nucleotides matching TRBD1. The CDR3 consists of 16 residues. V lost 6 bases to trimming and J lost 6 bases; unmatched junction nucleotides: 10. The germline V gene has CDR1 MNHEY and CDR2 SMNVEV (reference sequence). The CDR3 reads CASRTGQGGFYEKLFF. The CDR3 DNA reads TGTGCCAGCAGGACCGGACAGGGGGGATTCTATGAAAAACTGTTTTTT.

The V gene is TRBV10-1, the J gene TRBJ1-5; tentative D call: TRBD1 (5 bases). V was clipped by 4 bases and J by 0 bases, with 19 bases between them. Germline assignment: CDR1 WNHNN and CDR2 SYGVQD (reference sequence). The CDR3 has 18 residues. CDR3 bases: TGCGCCAGCAGTGCCGTGGGGCGGCAGACGTCTAGCAATCAGCCCCAGCATTTT. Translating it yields CASSAVGRQTSSNQPQHF.

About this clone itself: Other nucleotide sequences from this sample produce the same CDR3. DNA of the CDR3: TGCAGCGCCACAGGGAGCTCCTACAATGAGCAGTTCTTC. Its protein product is CSATGSSYNEQFF. The V call is TRBV29-1, the J call TRBJ2-1; TRBD1 might be the D (6 bases). The CDR3 loop spans 13 amino acids. Trimming shortened V by 7 bases and J by 0 bases, and 10 bases separated the two germline ends. Germline V CDR1 and CDR2: SQVTM, ANQGSEA.

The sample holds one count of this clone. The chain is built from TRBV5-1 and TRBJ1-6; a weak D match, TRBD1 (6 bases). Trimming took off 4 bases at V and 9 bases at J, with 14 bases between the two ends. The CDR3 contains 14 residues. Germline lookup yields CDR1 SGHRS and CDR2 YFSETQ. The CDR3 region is CASSPGDQGSPLHF. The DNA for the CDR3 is TGCGCCAGCAGCCCAGGGGACCAGGGTTCACCCCTCCACTTT.

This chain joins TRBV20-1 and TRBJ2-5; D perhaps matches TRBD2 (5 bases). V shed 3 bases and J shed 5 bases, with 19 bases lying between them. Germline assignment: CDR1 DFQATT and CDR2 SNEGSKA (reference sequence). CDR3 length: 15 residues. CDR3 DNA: TGCAGTGCTAGTCCCGAGGCAGGAGGTGATGAGACCCAGTACTTC. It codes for CSASPEAGGDETQYF.

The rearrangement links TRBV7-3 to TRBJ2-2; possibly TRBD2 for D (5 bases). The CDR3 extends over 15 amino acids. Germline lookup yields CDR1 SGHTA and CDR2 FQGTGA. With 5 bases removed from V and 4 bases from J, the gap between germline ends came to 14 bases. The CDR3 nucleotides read TGTGCCAGCAGCCCACGAGGGAGTACCACCGGGGAGCTGTTTTTT. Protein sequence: CASSPRGSTTGELFF.

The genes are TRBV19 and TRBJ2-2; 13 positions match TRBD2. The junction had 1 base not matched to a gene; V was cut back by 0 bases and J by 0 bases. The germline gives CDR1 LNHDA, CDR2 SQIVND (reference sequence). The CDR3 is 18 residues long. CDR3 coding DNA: TGTGCCAGTAGTATAGAGGGACTAGCGGGGTCGAACACCGGGGAGCTGTTTTTT. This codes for CASSIEGLAGSNTGELFF. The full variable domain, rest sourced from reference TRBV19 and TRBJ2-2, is DGGITQSPKYLFRKEGQNVTLSCEQNLNHDAMYWYRQDPGQGLRLIYYSQIVNDFQKGDIAEGYSVSREKKESFPLTVTSAQKNPTAFYLCASSIEGLAGSNTGELFFGEGSRLTVL.

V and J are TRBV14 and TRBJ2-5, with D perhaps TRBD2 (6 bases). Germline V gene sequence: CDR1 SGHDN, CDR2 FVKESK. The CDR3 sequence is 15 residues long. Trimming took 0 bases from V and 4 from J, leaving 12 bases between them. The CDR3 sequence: CASSQDGRGRETQYF. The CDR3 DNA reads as TGTGCCAGCAGCCAAGATGGGCGGGGTAGAGAGACCCAGTACTTC. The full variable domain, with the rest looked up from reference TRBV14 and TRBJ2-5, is EAGVTQFPSHSVIEKGQTVTLRCDPISGHDNLYWYRRVMGKEIKFLLHFVKESKQDESGMPNNRFLAERTGGTYSTLKVQPAELEDSGVYFCASSQDGRGRETQYFGPGTRLLVL.

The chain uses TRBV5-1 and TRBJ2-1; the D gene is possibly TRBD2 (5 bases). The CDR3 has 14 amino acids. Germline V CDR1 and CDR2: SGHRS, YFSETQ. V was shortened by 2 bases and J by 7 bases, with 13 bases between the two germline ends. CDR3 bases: TGCGCCAGCAGCTTCACCAGCGGCGCGAATGAGCAGTTCTTC. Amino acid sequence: CASSFTSGANEQFF. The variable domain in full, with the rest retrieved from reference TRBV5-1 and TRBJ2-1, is KAGVTQTPRYLIKTRGQQVTLSCSPISGHRSVSWYQQTPGQGLQFLFEYFSETQRNKGNFPGRFSGRQFSNSRSEMNVSTLELGDSALYLCASSFTSGANEQFFGPGTRLTVL.

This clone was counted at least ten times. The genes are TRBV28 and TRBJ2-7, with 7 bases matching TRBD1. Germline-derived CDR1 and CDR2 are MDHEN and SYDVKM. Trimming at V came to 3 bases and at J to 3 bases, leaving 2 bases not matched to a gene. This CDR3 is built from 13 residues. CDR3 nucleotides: TGTGCCAGCAGTTTTGGACAGGACTACGAGCAGTACTTC. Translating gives CASSFGQDYEQYF. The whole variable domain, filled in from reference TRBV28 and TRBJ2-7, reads DVKVTQSSRYLVKRTGEKVFLECVQDMDHENMFWYRQDPGLGLRLIYFSYDVKMKEKGDIPEGYSVSREKKERFSLILESASTNQTSMYLCASSFGQDYEQYFGPGTRLTVT.

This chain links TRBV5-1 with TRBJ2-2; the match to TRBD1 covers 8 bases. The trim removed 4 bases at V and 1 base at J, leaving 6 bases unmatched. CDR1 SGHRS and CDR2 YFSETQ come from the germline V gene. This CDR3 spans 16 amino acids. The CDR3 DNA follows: TGCGCCAGCAGCGTGAACGGACAGGGGAACACCGGGGAGCTGTTTTTT. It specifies CASSVNGQGNTGELFF.